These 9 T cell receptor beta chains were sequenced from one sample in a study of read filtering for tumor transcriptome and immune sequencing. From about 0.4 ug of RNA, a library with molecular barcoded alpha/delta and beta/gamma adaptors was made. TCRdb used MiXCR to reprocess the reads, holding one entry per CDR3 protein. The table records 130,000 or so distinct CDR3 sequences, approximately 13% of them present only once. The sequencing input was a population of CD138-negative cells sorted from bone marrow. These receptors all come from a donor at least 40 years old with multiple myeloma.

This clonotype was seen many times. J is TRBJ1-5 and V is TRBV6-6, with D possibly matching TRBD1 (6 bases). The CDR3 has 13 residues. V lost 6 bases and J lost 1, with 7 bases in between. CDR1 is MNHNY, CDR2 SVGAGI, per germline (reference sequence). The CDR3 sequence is CASRQGSNQPQHF. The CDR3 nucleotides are TGTGCCAGCAGACAGGGCAGCAATCAGCCCCAGCATTTT.

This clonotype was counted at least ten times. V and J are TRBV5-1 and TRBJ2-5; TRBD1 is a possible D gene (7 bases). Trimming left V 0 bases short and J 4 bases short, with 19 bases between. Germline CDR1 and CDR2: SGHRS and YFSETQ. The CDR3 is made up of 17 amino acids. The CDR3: CASSLARGVSSGETQYF. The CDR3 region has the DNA TGCGCCAGCAGCTTGGCCAGGGGGGTGTCCTCCGGAGAGACCCAGTACTTC.

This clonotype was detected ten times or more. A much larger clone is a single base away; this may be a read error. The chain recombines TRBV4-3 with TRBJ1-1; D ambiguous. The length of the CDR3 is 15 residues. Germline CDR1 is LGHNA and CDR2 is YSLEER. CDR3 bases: TGCGCCAGCACCCCTAGGGAGGGTTCGAACACTGAAGCTTCCTTT. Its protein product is CASTPREGSNTEASF.

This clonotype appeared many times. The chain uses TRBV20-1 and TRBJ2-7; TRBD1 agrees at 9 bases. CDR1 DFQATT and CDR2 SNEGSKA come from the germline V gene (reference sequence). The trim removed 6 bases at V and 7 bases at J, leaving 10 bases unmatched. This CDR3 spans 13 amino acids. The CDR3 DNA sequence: TGCAGTGCACATACAGGGGGCCGTCAAGAGCAGTACTTC. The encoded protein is CSAHTGGRQEQYF.

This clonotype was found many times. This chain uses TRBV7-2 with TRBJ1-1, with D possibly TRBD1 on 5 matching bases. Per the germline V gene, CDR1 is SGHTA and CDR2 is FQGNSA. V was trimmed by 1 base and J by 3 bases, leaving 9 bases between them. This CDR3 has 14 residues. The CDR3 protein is CASSLVPGYTEAFF. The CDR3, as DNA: TGTGCCAGCAGCTTAGTTCCAGGGTACACTGAAGCTTTCTTT.

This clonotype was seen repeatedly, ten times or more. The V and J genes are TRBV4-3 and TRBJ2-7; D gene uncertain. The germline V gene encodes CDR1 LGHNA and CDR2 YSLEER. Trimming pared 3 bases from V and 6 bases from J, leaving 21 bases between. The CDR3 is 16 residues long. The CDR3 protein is CASSHDIRPRIAEQYF. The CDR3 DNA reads TGCGCCAGCAGCCATGACATCCGCCCCAGAATAGCCGAGCAGTACTTC.

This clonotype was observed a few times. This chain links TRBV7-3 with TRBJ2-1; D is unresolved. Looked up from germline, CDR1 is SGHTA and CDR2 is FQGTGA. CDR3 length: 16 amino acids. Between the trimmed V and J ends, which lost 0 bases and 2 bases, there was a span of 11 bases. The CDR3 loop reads CASSLTQFGPYNEQFF. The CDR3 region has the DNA TGTGCCAGCAGCTTAACCCAGTTTGGCCCCTACAATGAGCAGTTCTTC. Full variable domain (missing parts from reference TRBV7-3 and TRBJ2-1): GAGVSQTPSNKVTEKGKYVELRCDPISGHTALYWYRQSLGQGPEFLIYFQGTGAADDSGLPNDRFFAVRPEGSVSTLKIQRTERGDSAVYLCASSLTQFGPYNEQFFGPGTRLTVL.

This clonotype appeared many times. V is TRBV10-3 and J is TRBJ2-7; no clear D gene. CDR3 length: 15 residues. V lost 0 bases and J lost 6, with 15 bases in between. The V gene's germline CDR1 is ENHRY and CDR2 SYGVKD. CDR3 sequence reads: CAISESRAETREQYF. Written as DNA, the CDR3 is TGTGCCATCAGTGAGTCTCGGGCGGAAACGCGCGAGCAGTACTTC.

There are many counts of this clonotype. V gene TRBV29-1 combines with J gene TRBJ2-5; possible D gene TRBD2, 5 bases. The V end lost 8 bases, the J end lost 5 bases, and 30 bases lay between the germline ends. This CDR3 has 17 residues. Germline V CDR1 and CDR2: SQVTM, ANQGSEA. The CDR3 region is CSPVFFSIRTGGETQYF. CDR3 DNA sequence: TGCAGCCCCGTTTTCTTCTCTATTAGAACCGGCGGGGAGACCCAGTACTTC.